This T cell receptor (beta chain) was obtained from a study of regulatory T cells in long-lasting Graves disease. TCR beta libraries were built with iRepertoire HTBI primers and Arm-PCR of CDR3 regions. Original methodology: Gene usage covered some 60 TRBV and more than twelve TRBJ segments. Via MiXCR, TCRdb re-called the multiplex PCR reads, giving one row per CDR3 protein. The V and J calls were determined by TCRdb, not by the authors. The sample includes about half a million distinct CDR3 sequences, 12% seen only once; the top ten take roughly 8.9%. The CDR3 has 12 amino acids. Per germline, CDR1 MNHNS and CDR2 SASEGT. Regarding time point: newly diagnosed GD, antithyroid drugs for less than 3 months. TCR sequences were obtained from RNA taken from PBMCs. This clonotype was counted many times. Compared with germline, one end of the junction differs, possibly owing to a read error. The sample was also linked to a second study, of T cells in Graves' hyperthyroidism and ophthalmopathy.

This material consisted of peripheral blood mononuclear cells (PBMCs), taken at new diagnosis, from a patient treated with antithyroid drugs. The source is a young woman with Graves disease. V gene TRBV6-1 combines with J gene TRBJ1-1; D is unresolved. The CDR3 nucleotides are TGTGCCAGCAGGGAAGGTCACACTGAAGCTTTCTTT. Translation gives CASREGHTEAFF.